This paragraph reports one T cell receptor (beta chain). There are 14 residues in the CDR3. The ends were cut back, 1 base at V and 3 bases at J, with 11 bases in the middle. Germline V gene sequence: CDR1 SGHRS, CDR2 YFSETQ. These data belong to a study of blood T cell repertoires in COVID-19. Study overall: Cohort 3 recovered donors had two negative PCRs, clearance, or symptom resolution. T cells, B-cell-depleted T cells, or PBMCs provided the cDNA or gDNA that served as material.

Study processing details: Estimation of nucleated cell counts relied on the amplification of reference gene primers. The table came from immunoSEQ multiplex PCR; TCRdb's copy has only in-frame clones and leaves some out. That table is the source of V, J and clone size, and D and trimming were worked out from the DNA. Among over 250,000 clones listed, 85% to 90% were seen once. The rearrangement joins TRBV5-1 to TRBJ2-7; D perhaps matches TRBD2 (6 bases). This TCR was recovered from a woman aged 55-75 years in a cohort exposed to, infected with or recovered from COVID-19 (not recorded which). The sequenced sample consisted of PBMCs or T cells enriched from blood (not recorded which). CDR3 coding DNA: TGCGCCAGCAGCTTGACGGGAGTTGGCTACGAGCAGTACTTC. This gives the protein CASSLTGVGYEQYF.